This record concerns one T cell receptor (beta chain) sequence. The germline gives CDR1 LNHDA, CDR2 SQIVND (reference sequence). CDR3 length: 17 amino acids. V was shortened by 6 bases and J by 8 bases, with 26 bases between the two germline ends. This record comes from a study of blood T cell repertoires in COVID-19. Assay: immunoSEQ multiplex PCR; the TCRdb copy retains only in-frame clones and omits some. The table has around 300,000 clones, around four fifths seen once. This receptor was taken from a woman aged 45-65 years who had recovered from COVID-19. The V gene is TRBV19, the J gene TRBJ2-1; D might be TRBD1 (6 bases). The sequencing input was peripheral blood. CDR3 in amino acids: CASSETLPGQSLDEQFF. The CDR3 DNA reads TGTGCCAGTAGCGAGACCCTACCGGGACAATCTCTAGATGAGCAGTTCTTC. Full variable domain (rest looked up from reference TRBV19 and TRBJ2-1): DGGITQSPKYLFRKEGQNVTLSCEQNLNHDAMYWYRQDPGQGLRLIYYSQIVNDFQKGDIAEGYSVSREKKESFPLTVTSAQKNPTAFYLCASSETLPGQSLDEQFFGPGTRLTVL.